The entry that follows covers one TCR beta chain sequence. Among the donors, all were healthy bone marrow donors. The PCR ran on 60 Vbeta and 13 Jbeta primers. Data came from immunoSEQ multiplex PCR; TCRdb stores just in-frame clones and leaves some out. The repertoire has some 140,000 clones, around 80% of them found once; the top ten carry less than 1.5%. This entry belongs to a study of cytomegalovirus exposure and HLA in healthy donors. Overall study context: HLA-typed donors were the source of roughly 80 million unique TCRs held in an early data release.

CDR1 is MGHRA, CDR2 YSYEKL, per germline. Trimming left V 3 bases short and J 6 bases short, with 15 bases between. The CDR3 consists of 15 residues. The specimen sequenced was PBMCs. The chain links TRBV4-1 to TRBJ2-4, with a weak D call TRBD1 (5 bases). The TCR was taken from a male donor in good health and CMV-seropositive. CDR3 nucleotide sequence: TGCGCCAGCAGCCATGGTGCTCAGGGTAGAAACATTCAGTACTTC. This translates into CASSHGAQGRNIQYF.